These 15 T cell receptor beta chains were all obtained from the same sample, sequenced in a study of shared clonotypes between healthy human individuals. TCRdb's table, derived via immunoSEQ multiplex PCR, lists solely in-frame clones and lacks some. The sample carries a few hundred thousand clones, approximately 96% recorded once. Sample: memory CD8+ T cells sorted from blood. Subset here: CD45RO+ cells pooled with CCR7-negative TemRA cells. These receptors were collected from a man aged 25-40 years in good health.

Notes on this clone: The same CDR3 arises from other DNA sequences in this sample as well. This chain uses TRBV5-1 with TRBJ2-1; D is unresolved. The germline V and J ends were trimmed by 0 bases and 1 base, with 8 bases remaining between them. This CDR3 has 15 residues. Germline CDR1 is SGHRS and CDR2 is YFSETQ. The CDR3 spells CASSLEGSSYNEQFF. The CDR3 DNA sequence: TGCGCCAGCAGCTTGGAGGGTTCATCCTACAATGAGCAGTTCTTC.

This chain joins TRBV2 and TRBJ1-3, with no clear D. The CDR3 consists of 15 residues. V was shortened by 3 bases and J by 4 bases, with 13 bases between the two germline ends. The V gene's germline CDR1 is SNHLY and CDR2 FYNNEI. The CDR3 reads CASSDRTRGGNTIYF. CDR3 in DNA: TGTGCCAGCAGTGACCGGACGCGGGGAGGAAACACCATATATTTT.

The chain couples TRBV4-1 to TRBJ2-3; TRBD2 aligns across 12 bases. Germline values: CDR1 MGHRA, CDR2 YSYEKL. V was clipped by 2 bases and J by 5 bases; unmatched bases: 11. The CDR3 is 18 residues long. The CDR3 loop is CASSQQPLAGGSLDTQYF. In nucleotides, the CDR3 is TGCGCCAGCAGCCAACAGCCCCTAGCGGGAGGGAGCTTAGATACGCAGTATTTT.

This chain uses TRBV5-1 with TRBJ2-5; TRBD1 might be the D (6 bases). The length of the CDR3 is 13 residues. The V end was cut by 5 bases, the J end by 5 bases, with 13 bases between. Germline V gene lookup returns CDR1 SGHRS and CDR2 YFSETQ. CDR3 protein: CASSRGSKETQYF. CDR3 nucleotides: TGCGCCAGCAGTAGGGGGAGTAAGGAGACCCAGTACTTC.

The rearrangement links TRBV7-2 to TRBJ1-1, with no clear D. Germline V gene lookup returns CDR1 SGHTA and CDR2 FQGNSA. This CDR3 spans 14 amino acids. The V end lost 4 bases, the J end lost 2 bases, and 11 bases lay between the germline ends. This CDR3 reads CASSWGGSNTEAFF. In DNA form, the CDR3 reads TGTGCCAGCAGCTGGGGAGGGTCAAACACTGAAGCTTTCTTT.

This clone was seen once. This rearrangement joins TRBV6-5 to TRBJ2-1; 7 bases are shared with TRBD2. V gave up 6 bases and J gave up 7 bases; unmatched junction bases: 9. Looked up from germline, CDR1 is MNHEY and CDR2 is SVGAGI. The CDR3 has 14 amino acids. The chain's CDR3 is CASSTPAGRNEQFF. The CDR3 nucleotides read TGTGCCAGCAGCACCCCAGCGGGAAGGAATGAGCAGTTCTTC.

The chain has TRBV10-2 and TRBJ2-7; the match to TRBD2 covers 7 bases. This CDR3 comprises 12 residues. Per the germline V gene, CDR1 is WSHSY and CDR2 is SAAADI. Trimming took 4 bases from V and 3 from J; bases not matched to a gene: 0. The CDR3, as DNA: TGCGCCAGCAGTGGCGGGGGCTACGAGCAGTACTTC. It yields the protein CASSGGGYEQYF.

The genes are TRBV4-1 and TRBJ2-5; no clear D. V was shortened by 4 bases and J by 0 bases, with 6 bases between the two germline ends. Germline V gene data show CDR1 as MGHRA and CDR2 as YSYEKL. The CDR3 is 13 amino acids. CDR3 protein: CASSPTHQETQYF. For the CDR3, the DNA is TGCGCCAGCAGCCCCACCCACCAAGAGACCCAGTACTTC.

The V call is TRBV6-1, the J call TRBJ2-4, with D unclear. Germline CDR1 MNHNS, CDR2 SASEGT. V was clipped by 3 bases and J by 1 base, with 7 bases between them. The CDR3 loop spans 14 amino acids. The CDR3 coding sequence is TGTGCCAGCAGTGATTTAGGCGCCAAAAACATTCAGTACTTC. This codes for CASSDLGAKNIQYF.

This clone has just one count. The chain carries TRBV5-4 and TRBJ2-1; TRBD2 matches 7 bases. CDR1 and CDR2 (germline): SGHNT, YYREEE (reference sequence). The CDR3 runs 13 residues. V lost 3 bases to trimming and J lost 6 bases; unmatched junction nucleotides: 3. Here the CDR3 reads CASSSGLVNEQFF. CDR3 in DNA: TGTGCCAGCAGCTCCGGACTAGTCAATGAGCAGTTCTTC.

J is TRBJ2-3 and V is TRBV7-9; 8 bases agree with TRBD2. The ends lost 5 bases at V and 1 base at J; junction bases unmatched: 11. The CDR3 sequence is 17 residues long. CDR1 SEHNR and CDR2 FQNEAQ come from the germline V gene (reference sequence). The CDR3 DNA follows: TGTGCCAGCAGCCTCCTAAGGGCGGGAGGTGGCACAGATACGCAGTATTTT. Protein: CASSLLRAGGGTDTQYF.

The chain is built from TRBV19 and TRBJ1-2; no reliable D call. The V end was cut by 6 bases, the J end by 0 bases, with 23 bases between. CDR3 length equals 18 residues. Germline lookup yields CDR1 LNHDA and CDR2 SQIVND (reference sequence). The CDR3 bases are TGTGCCAGTAGCCATCTTGGGTTGGGAAGCCTCTCTAACTATGGCTACACCTTC. As protein: CASSHLGLGSLSNYGYTF.

The chain employs TRBV10-3 and TRBJ2-7; D perhaps matches TRBD2 (6 bases). V dropped 3 bases and J dropped 4 bases, with 13 bases sitting between them. The CDR3 totals 14 residues. Germline V gene data show CDR1 as ENHRY and CDR2 as SYGVKD. The CDR3 loop is CAISDNVGGYEQYF. Written as DNA, the CDR3 is TGTGCCATCAGTGACAACGTGGGGGGATACGAGCAGTACTTC.

The chain combines TRBV5-4 with TRBJ2-7; the match to TRBD2 covers 14 bases. The germline V gene has CDR1 SGHNT and CDR2 YYREEE (reference sequence). CDR3 length: 16 amino acids. With 5 bases clipped from V and 5 bases from J, the junction kept 9 bases outside the gene matches. The CDR3 bases are TGTGCCAGCAGGTCCGGGACTAGCGGGAGATTCAACGAGCAGTACTTC. Its translation is CASRSGTSGRFNEQYF.

The chain combines TRBV20-1 with TRBJ2-7, with D hard to call. The CDR3 covers 11 residues. Germline values: CDR1 DFQATT, CDR2 SNEGSKA (reference sequence). Between the trimmed V and J ends, which lost 3 bases and 4 bases, there was a span of 7 bases. CDR3 sequence reads: CSASLVYEQYF. DNA of the CDR3: TGCAGTGCTAGCTTGGTTTACGAGCAGTACTTC.